This T cell receptor beta chain was recovered during a study of T cell responses to AZD1222 COVID-19 vaccine. Findings of the study overall: The study found Spike-specific TCR breadth and depth rose after two AZD1222 doses. There were vaccine-associated CD4 TCRs across spike, dominant at 160-218 and 743-854. Repertoires were obtained solely post-peak T cell response. Epitopes outside B.1.351 and B.1.1.7 mutated regions reportedly drew nearly half of spike TCRs.

V was trimmed by 3 bases and J by 6 bases, leaving 5 bases between them. Germline CDR1 reads MRHNA; CDR2 reads SNTAGT. The CDR3 is made up of 11 amino acids. TCRdb's table, derived via immunoSEQ multiplex PCR, lists solely in-frame clones and lacks some. The sample comprises fewer than 120,000 clones, roughly 90% of which are singletons, and roughly 7.8% rests with the top ten. A remark on this clone: Its antigen is as yet unknown.

This chain joins TRBV6-4 and TRBJ1-1; D gene unclear. The receptor's source is an adult in good health. This specimen consisted of peripheral blood, obtained on day 0 of AZD1222 vaccination. The CDR3 DNA follows: TGTGCCAGCAGTGAAGGGTCTGAAGCTTTCTTT. It yields the protein CASSEGSEAFF.